Given below is one T cell receptor beta chain in context. One junction end does not reproduce the germline sequence, and a read error may be involved. This sample is part of a study of OX40 agonist ivuxolimab in advanced cancers. Clones were sequenced by immunoSEQ multiplex PCR, and TCRdb holds only the in-frame ones, with some missing. The sample has roughly 52,000 clones, around 77% seen once. Germline values: CDR1 SGHAT, CDR2 FQNNGV. The CDR3 has 17 amino acids. Specimen: CD4+ or CD8+ T cells sorted from blood, collected in a trial of the OX40 agonist ivuxolimab. This TCR came from an adult with an advanced solid tumor such as melanoma, head and neck, liver or kidney cancer. This sequence joins TRBV11-2 and TRBJ2-2; TRBD1 aligns across 9 bases. The CDR3, as DNA: TGTGCCAGCAGCTCCCCGGGACAGGGATCGAAAACCGGGGAGCTGTTTTTT. It translates to CASSSPGQGSKTGELFF.